This entry concerns a single TCR beta chain. The CDR3 runs 13 residues. CDR1 and CDR2 (germline): MGHDK, SYGVNS. Between the trimmed V and J ends, which lost 7 bases and 5 bases, there was a span of 14 bases. This PCR relied on a set of 60 Vbeta primers and 13 Jbeta primers. TCRdb keeps only in-frame clones here, not all; method: immunoSEQ multiplex PCR. The sample data list 50,000 or so clones. The data are from a study of cytomegalovirus exposure and HLA in healthy donors. Sequenced material: PBMCs. The chain links TRBV25-1 to TRBJ1-2; maybe TRBD1 (5 bases). The origin of this receptor is a woman between 55 and 75 years old in good health and CMV-seropositive. The CDR3 spells CASTIDSLYGYTF. The CDR3 nucleotides read TGTGCCAGCACCATAGACAGTCTATATGGCTACACCTTC.